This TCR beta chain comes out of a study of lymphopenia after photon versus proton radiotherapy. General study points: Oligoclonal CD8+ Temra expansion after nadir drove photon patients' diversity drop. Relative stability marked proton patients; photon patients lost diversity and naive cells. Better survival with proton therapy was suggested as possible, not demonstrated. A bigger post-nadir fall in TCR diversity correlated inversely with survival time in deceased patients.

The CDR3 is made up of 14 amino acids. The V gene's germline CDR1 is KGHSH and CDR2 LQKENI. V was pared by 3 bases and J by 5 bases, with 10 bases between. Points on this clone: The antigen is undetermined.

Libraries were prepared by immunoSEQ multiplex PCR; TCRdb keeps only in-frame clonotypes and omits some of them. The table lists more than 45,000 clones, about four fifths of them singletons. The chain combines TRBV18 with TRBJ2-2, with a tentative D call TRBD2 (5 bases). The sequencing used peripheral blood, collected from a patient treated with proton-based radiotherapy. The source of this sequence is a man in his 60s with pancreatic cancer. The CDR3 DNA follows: TGTGCCAGCTCACCCGGGGTGCGGACCGGGGAGCTGTTTTTT. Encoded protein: CASSPGVRTGELFF.